This T cell receptor (beta chain) was sequenced for a study of identical twins. Notes on the study in general: Models came in too low on out-of-frame TCR alpha sharing in monozygotic twins.

This clonotype was seen many times. The target antigen is unknown. TCRdb re-derived calls from the 5' RACE reads in MiXCR, one entry per CDR3 protein. The sample lists approximately 680,000 distinct CDR3 sequences, roughly 7.1% seen once, with over 1.5% in the top ten. This CDR3 comprises 15 residues. The V gene end was trimmed by 3 bases and the J gene end by 7 bases; junction bases not matched to a gene: 9. Germline lookup yields CDR1 LGHDT and CDR2 YNNKEL (reference sequence). This sample also belongs to another study, concerning yellow fever vaccine responses in identical twins.

The receptor's source is a young woman in good health. Specimen: PBMCs. This chain links TRBV3-1 with TRBJ2-1; 7 positions match TRBD2. The CDR3 here is CASSHGRKWGNEQFF. The CDR3 DNA reads TGTGCCAGCAGCCACGGGAGGAAGTGGGGTAATGAGCAGTTCTTC.